The 25 T cell receptor beta chains below were found in one sample sequenced in a study of OX40 agonist ivuxolimab in advanced cancers. Generated by immunoSEQ multiplex PCR, the TCRdb table keeps only in-frame clones and is missing some. The sample has about 70,000 clones; around 94% are singletons. The sample in question was CD4+ or CD8+ T cells sorted from blood, obtained in a trial of the OX40 agonist ivuxolimab. The receptor source for this set is an adult with an advanced solid tumor such as melanoma, head and neck, liver or kidney cancer.

This chain joins TRBV2 and TRBJ2-5, with unresolved D. The CDR3 spans 14 residues. CDR1 is SNHLY and CDR2 is FYNNEI in the germline V gene. Trimming cost V 3 bases and J 1 base, with 9 bases left between them. CDR3 sequence: CASSDSRVQETQYF. DNA of the CDR3: TGTGCCAGCAGTGATTCAAGGGTCCAAGAGACCCAGTACTTC.

V and J are TRBV11-2 and TRBJ1-4; D not certain. The CDR3 extends over 15 amino acids. Trimming stripped 1 base from V and 8 bases from J, with 14 bases between. In germline, CDR1 is SGHAT, CDR2 FQNNGV. The CDR3 is CASSLGPGAREKLFF. Here the CDR3 DNA reads TGTGCCAGCAGCTTAGGCCCGGGAGCGAGAGAAAAACTGTTTTTT.

The V and J genes are TRBV29-1 and TRBJ2-1, with D uncertain. Germline V gene lookup returns CDR1 SQVTM and CDR2 ANQGSEA. This CDR3 region has 13 residues. Here the CDR3 reads CTGYSRLYNEQFF. The CDR3 DNA is TGCACTGGGTATAGCAGACTGTACAATGAGCAGTTCTTC.

The chain is built from TRBV5-6 and TRBJ2-2, with 7 positions matching TRBD2. The CDR3 sequence is 15 residues long. With V trimmed by 0 bases and J by 5 bases, 4 bases remained unmatched. CDR1 is SGHDT and CDR2 is YYEEEE in the germline V gene. The CDR3 here is CASSLVGGRTGELFF. The CDR3 DNA follows: TGTGCCAGCAGCTTGGTGGGAGGGAGAACCGGGGAGCTGTTTTTT.

The rearrangement links TRBV11-2 to TRBJ2-1; D not certain. The germline V gene encodes CDR1 SGHAT and CDR2 FQNNGV. The CDR3 extends over 14 amino acids. V lost 7 bases and J lost 6, with 16 bases in between. The CDR3 loop reads CASTLLSVGNEQFF. The CDR3 DNA sequence: TGTGCCAGCACTCTTTTGAGCGTGGGCAATGAGCAGTTCTTC.

This clone was found once. The chain carries TRBV25-1 and TRBJ2-2, with D possibly being TRBD1 or TRBD2 (5 bases each). The CDR3 runs to 14 residues. Deletions cut 3 bases from V and 6 bases from J, with 11 bases between. Germline values: CDR1 MGHDK, CDR2 SYGVNS. CDR3 sequence: CASSDYGGPGELFF. The CDR3 DNA reads as TGTGCCAGCAGTGATTATGGGGGACCCGGGGAGCTGTTTTTT. The variable domain in full, with the rest retrieved from reference TRBV25-1 and TRBJ2-2, is EADIYQTPRYLVIGTGKKITLECSQTMGHDKMYWYQQDPGMELHLIHYSYGVNSTEKGDLSSESTVSRIRTEHFPLTLESARPSHTSQYLCASSDYGGPGELFFGEGSRLTVL.

CDR3 in amino acids: CASSSDRGQSDTQYF. DNA for the CDR3: TGTGCCAGCAGCTCAGACAGGGGGCAATCAGATACGCAGTATTTT. The chain couples TRBV7-2 to TRBJ2-3; 10 nucleotides align to TRBD1. The CDR3 consists of 15 residues. J lost 4 bases, V lost 4 bases, and 5 bases had no gene match. Germline values: CDR1 SGHTA, CDR2 FQGNSA.

The chain carries TRBV7-9 and TRBJ2-3, with TRBD2 as a possible D gene (5 bases). The CDR3 loop spans 16 amino acids. V lost 0 bases to trimming and J lost 2 bases, with 12 bases between them. Germline lookup yields CDR1 SEHNR and CDR2 FQNEAQ (reference sequence). The DNA for the CDR3 is TGTGCCAGCAGCTTAGCGCAAAGCGGCTACACAGATACGCAGTATTTT. This sequence encodes CASSLAQSGYTDTQYF.

The V gene is TRBV6-6, the J gene TRBJ2-1; tentatively, D is TRBD1 (6 bases). V was cut by 7 bases and J by 2 bases, with 15 bases left in between. There are 15 residues in the CDR3. Germline V gene sequence: CDR1 MNHNY, CDR2 SVGAGI (reference sequence). DNA for the CDR3: TGTGCCAGCACCCTCGACAGGACCCCCTACAATGAGCAGTTCTTC. Translated, it gives CASTLDRTPYNEQFF.

The J gene is TRBJ2-2, the V gene TRBV18; TRBD2 agrees at 8 bases. The J segment lost 3 bases and the V segment lost 3 bases, leaving 3 bases of the junction unmatched. The CDR3 is 15 amino acids. CDR1 and CDR2 from the germline V gene are KGHSH and LQKENI. The DNA for the CDR3 is TGTGCCAGCTCACCCCCGGGGGGGTACACCGGGGAGCTGTTTTTT. Amino acid sequence: CASSPPGGYTGELFF.

V is TRBV6-1 and J is TRBJ2-2; D unresolved. The CDR3 covers 14 residues. Germline lookup yields CDR1 MNHNS and CDR2 SASEGT. V gave up 5 bases and J gave up 4 bases, with 11 bases separating them. Written as DNA, the CDR3 is TGTGCCAGCAGTCTTACTACAGTCACCGGGGAGCTGTTTTTT. Translating gives CASSLTTVTGELFF.

The rearrangement uses TRBV4-1 and TRBJ2-7; 8 bases are shared with TRBD2. J was trimmed by 3 bases and V by 0 bases; bases with no gene match: 7. Germline V lookup: CDR1 MGHRA, CDR2 YSYEKL. The CDR3 is 16 amino acids. The DNA for the CDR3 is TGCGCCAGCAGCCAAGAGAATAGCGGGGCTCTCTACGAGCAGTACTTC. Its translation: CASSQENSGALYEQYF.

This chain joins TRBV5-6 and TRBJ2-2; TRBD2 might be the D (6 bases). CDR1 and CDR2 from the germline V gene are SGHDT and YYEEEE. The CDR3 spans 14 residues. V lost 2 bases to trimming and J lost 4 bases, with 9 bases between them. CDR3 nucleotide sequence: TGTGCCAGCAGCTTTGGGGAGGTCACCGGGGAGCTGTTTTTT. Translation gives CASSFGEVTGELFF.

The genes are TRBV7-9 and TRBJ1-3; D is ambiguous. The germline V gene encodes CDR1 SEHNR and CDR2 FQNEAQ (reference sequence). The CDR3 is 17 residues long. The V end was cut by 5 bases, the J end by 0 bases, with 17 bases between. This CDR3 reads CASSLMRTVDSGNTIYF. In DNA form, the CDR3 reads TGTGCCAGCAGCCTGATGAGGACGGTAGACTCTGGAAACACCATATATTTT.

The gene calls are TRBV7-9 and TRBJ1-2; D gene unclear. Trimming pared 7 bases from V and 8 bases from J, leaving 17 bases between. This CDR3 region has 13 residues. Germline V gives CDR1 SEHNR, CDR2 FQNEAQ (reference sequence). The CDR3 bases are TGTGCCAGCAACCCCGAAGCCGAGGGAGGCTACACCTTC. This codes for CASNPEAEGGYTF.

This chain links TRBV7-9 with TRBJ2-6; D uncertain. The germline V and J ends were trimmed by 5 bases and 0 bases, with 8 bases remaining between them. The germline V gene encodes CDR1 SEHNR and CDR2 FQNEAQ (reference sequence). The CDR3 contains 15 residues. The CDR3 DNA reads TGTGCCAGCAGCCCCCGGAGCTCTGGGGCCAACGTCCTGACTTTC. As protein: CASSPRSSGANVLTF. Looking up the rest from reference TRBV7-9 and TRBJ2-6 gives the full variable domain: DTGVSQNPRHKITKRGQNVTFRCDPISEHNRLYWYRQTLGQGPEFLTYFQNEAQLEKSRLLSDRFSAERPKGSFSTLEIQRTEQGDSAMYLCASSPRSSGANVLTFGAGSRLTVL.

This chain connects TRBV20-1 to TRBJ2-3; D unresolved. CDR1 and CDR2 from the germline V gene are DFQATT and SNEGSKA (reference sequence). The CDR3 is made up of 11 amino acids. The CDR3 sequence is CSPSQPDTQYF. In DNA form, the CDR3 reads TGCAGCCCGTCTCAACCAGATACGCAGTATTTT.

The rearrangement uses TRBV5-8 and TRBJ1-4; D is perhaps TRBD1 (6 bases). Trimming pared 7 bases from V and 7 bases from J, leaving 14 bases between. Germline V gene sequence: CDR1 SGHTS, CDR2 YDEGEE. The CDR3 has 13 residues. CDR3: CASLNRESEKLFF. CDR3 nucleotide sequence: TGTGCCAGCCTGAACAGGGAGAGTGAAAAACTGTTTTTT. Supplemented by reference TRBV5-8 and TRBJ1-4, the full variable domain reads EAGVTQSPTHLIKTRGQQATLRCSPISGHTSVYWYQQALGLGLQFLLWYDEGEERNRGNFPPRFSGRQFPNYSSELNVNALELEDSALYLCASLNRESEKLFFGSGTQLSVL.

This clone was observed a handful of times. This chain uses TRBV30 with TRBJ1-1; no firm D call. V was cut by 2 bases and J by 6 bases, with 7 bases left in between. The CDR3 is 11 amino acids. Germline V gives CDR1 GTSNPN, CDR2 SVGIG (reference sequence). In nucleotides, the CDR3 is TGTGCCTGGAGTAGCGGTGCTGAAGCTTTCTTT. Translating it yields CAWSSGAEAFF.

This chain links TRBV10-3 with TRBJ1-1, with a weak D call TRBD1 (6 bases). CDR1 and CDR2 (germline): ENHRY, SYGVKD. Trimming removed 8 bases at V and 1 base at J, with 11 bases between. The CDR3 covers 13 residues. Here the CDR3 DNA reads TGTGCCATCCACAGGGATCCGAACACTGAAGCTTTCTTT. It is translated as CAIHRDPNTEAFF.

This sequence joins TRBV5-1 and TRBJ2-6; D ambiguous. This CDR3 region has 14 residues. Germline-derived CDR1 and CDR2 are SGHRS and YFSETQ. Trimming shortened V by 7 bases and J by 3 bases, and 11 bases separated the two germline ends. The CDR3 is CASSRVGGANVLTF. The CDR3 DNA reads TGCGCCAGCTCAAGGGTGGGTGGGGCCAACGTCCTGACTTTC.

The rearrangement joins TRBV28 to TRBJ2-3; no firm D call. Trimming shortened V by 6 bases and J by 0 bases, and 7 bases separated the two germline ends. Germline V lookup: CDR1 MDHEN, CDR2 SYDVKM. The CDR3 covers 13 residues. For the CDR3, the DNA is TGTGCCAGCAGCCGAGCTAGCACAGATACGCAGTATTTT. This sequence encodes CASSRASTDTQYF.

This clone was observed once. This rearrangement joins TRBV11-3 to TRBJ2-1, with TRBD2 matching 10 bases. The length of the CDR3 is 15 residues. With V trimmed by 6 bases and J by 9 bases, 11 bases remained unmatched. In germline, CDR1 is SGHNT, CDR2 YENEEA. The CDR3 DNA reads as TGTGCCAGCAGACGACTAGCGGGCCTGAGGAGTGAGCAGTTCTTC. This codes for CASRRLAGLRSEQFF.

The chain joins TRBV18 to TRBJ1-5, with 8 bases identical to TRBD1. The germline V gene encodes CDR1 KGHSH and CDR2 LQKENI. The V gene end was trimmed by 3 bases and the J gene end by 2 bases; junction bases not matched to a gene: 3. The CDR3 runs 15 residues. CDR3 region: CASSPTGVGNQPQHF. The CDR3 bases are TGTGCCAGCTCACCGACAGGGGTTGGCAATCAGCCCCAGCATTTT.

DNA for the CDR3: TGTGCCAGCAGCTTAGCGGGGACAACTGGGCCCGGGGAGCTGTTTTTT. It specifies CASSLAGTTGPGELFF. This chain joins TRBV7-8 and TRBJ2-2, with TRBD1 as a possible D gene (6 bases). Deletions cut 0 bases from V and 6 bases from J, with 14 bases between. The CDR3 contains 16 residues. Germline V lookup: CDR1 SGHVS, CDR2 FQNEAQ.